This T cell receptor (beta chain) was documented in a study of glioma-infiltrating T cells. Broader study findings: Above-expected tissue-blood divergence occurred in all gliomas, most in low-grade ones. Very few CDR3 sequences were shared between tissue and blood.

Note on this clonotype: No antigen is known for it.

TCR alpha and beta CDR3 regions were amplified from RNA using iRepertoire nested multiplex PCR. For one-step reverse transcription and amplification, about 85-400 ng of tissue mRNA or PBMC total RNA was used. MiXCR, applied by TCRdb to the multiplex PCR reads, yields one record per CDR3 protein. The sample holds roughly 120,000 distinct CDR3 sequences, less than 30% seen once. Source material: glioma tissue, nonneoplastic brain tissue, or PBMCs (not recorded which). The clonotype originates from a human donor with low-grade glioma or glioblastoma, undergoing nonglioma brain surgery, or in good health (not recorded which).

The CDR3 sequence: CASSLMGGSNTGELFF. As DNA, the CDR3 is TGTGCCAGCAGCTTAATGGGGGGATCAAACACCGGGGAGCTGTTTTTT. The V gene is TRBV7-3, the J gene TRBJ2-2, with a possible D match to TRBD2 (6 bases). Germline V CDR1 and CDR2: SGHTA, FQGTGA. The CDR3 loop spans 16 amino acids. V was pared by 1 base and J by 2 bases, with 11 bases between.